Listed here is a single T cell receptor beta chain. A quantity of 0.5 to 1 ug RNA underwent reverse transcription using random hexamers. In TCRdb, the immunoSEQ multiplex PCR reads were re-called with MiXCR into one record per CDR3 protein. The sample lists almost 450,000 distinct CDR3 sequences; approximately 89% were seen once. The source of the sample is a study of CD8 T cells in Susac syndrome. The clonotype originates from a human donor with multiple sclerosis. Sample: CD8+ T cells from PBMCs.

This CDR3 reads CASSYVPGLAGNEQFF. DNA for the CDR3: TGTGCCAGCAGTTACGTACCGGGACTAGCGGGGAATGAGCAGTTCTTC. The chain carries TRBV6-5 and TRBJ2-1; 13 positions match TRBD2. Germline trimming cut 2 bases from V and 7 bases from J; bases unmatched to any gene: 5. The germline V gene has CDR1 MNHEY and CDR2 SVGAGI. The CDR3 has 16 residues.